One T cell receptor (beta chain) is described in this entry. TCRdb redid the calling of the RT-PCR reads with MiXCR, one entry per CDR3 protein. The sample includes over 400,000 distinct CDR3 sequences, 10% to 11% of them seen just once. Unmatched junction bases numbered 6, after V lost 7 bases and J lost 2 bases. The CDR3 has 14 residues. The V gene's germline CDR1 is SGHRS and CDR2 YFSETQ. This record belongs to a study of response to subunit inactivated influenza vaccine. This chain uses TRBV5-1 with TRBJ2-7; the match to TRBD1 covers 10 bases. The sample in question was PBMCs from blood, obtained around seven weeks after vaccination. The clonotype was recovered from a man aged 50-59 years who received an inactivated influenza vaccine. CDR3 amino acids: CASADRGPPYEQYF. The CDR3 region has the DNA TGCGCCAGCGCCGACAGGGGGCCCCCCTACGAGCAGTACTTC.